The 22 T cell receptor beta chains in this list originate from one sample, sequenced in a study of T cell responses to AZD1222 COVID-19 vaccine. Only in-frame clones appear in the TCRdb table, and some are missing; sequencing was by immunoSEQ multiplex PCR. This table holds approximately 200,000 clones, 90% to 95% found once. Sequences were derived from peripheral blood, sampled 28 days after the second dose of the MenACWY control vaccine. The receptors come from an adult who received the MenACWY meningococcal vaccine as a control.

The chain links TRBV3-1 (or the pseudogene TRBV3-2) to TRBJ2-7, with D tentatively TRBD2 (7 bases). Trimming stripped 1 base from V and 5 bases from J, with 18 bases between. Germline loops: CDR1 LGHDT, CDR2 YNNKEL (reference sequence). The CDR3 is 16 amino acids. The CDR3 DNA is TGTGCCAGCAGCCAAGCGGTTTCGGGGGGCGAAAACGAGCAGTACTTC. It is translated as CASSQAVSGGENEQYF.

The chain is built from TRBV12-3 or TRBV12-4 and TRBJ2-2, with a tentative D call TRBD1 (5 bases). The CDR3 loop spans 13 amino acids. V was pared by 6 bases and J by 7 bases, with 12 bases between. CDR3 nucleotide sequence: TGTGCCAGCAGCCCACAGGTATTCGGGGAGCTGTTTTTT. Translated: CASSPQVFGELFF.

The genes are TRBV15 and TRBJ1-2; 8 bases fit TRBD1. The V gene end was trimmed by 3 bases and the J gene end by 4 bases; junction bases not matched to a gene: 7. The CDR3 length is 15 residues. Germline CDR1 reads LNHNV; CDR2 reads YYDKDF (reference sequence). CDR3 amino acids: CATSRAQGGGYGYTF. In nucleotides, the CDR3 is TGTGCCACCAGCAGGGCACAGGGGGGCGGCTATGGCTACACCTTC.

V gene TRBV28 combines with J gene TRBJ2-7; tentatively, D is TRBD2 (7 bases). This CDR3 spans 15 amino acids. V lost 6 bases to trimming and J lost 2 bases, with 17 bases between them. The germline CDR1 and CDR2 sequences are MDHEN and SYDVKM. The CDR3 nucleotides are TGTGCCAGCAGGGAACCGGGGGGCCCCCCCTACGAGCAGTACTTC. Translating it yields CASREPGGPPYEQYF.

The chain uses TRBV29-1 and TRBJ2-2; D is unclear. V was pared by 6 bases and J by 3 bases, with 11 bases between. The germline gives CDR1 SQVTM, CDR2 ANQGSEA. CDR3 length: 13 amino acids. The CDR3, as DNA: TGCAGCGTACCGAAACCCGACACCGGGGAGCTGTTTTTT. Translation gives CSVPKPDTGELFF.

V is TRBV10-3 and J is TRBJ2-7; D perhaps matches TRBD2 (6 bases). With 4 bases removed from V and 6 bases from J, the gap between germline ends came to 10 bases. Per the germline V gene, CDR1 is ENHRY and CDR2 is SYGVKD. CDR3 length: 12 amino acids. The CDR3 nucleotides are TGTGCCATCAGTGTATGGAGGGCCGAGCAGTACTTC. This gives the protein CAISVWRAEQYF.

The DNA of the CDR3 is TGTGCCACCCTCGGAACAGGCCTTCAGCCCCAGCATTTT. Protein sequence: CATLGTGLQPQHF. The V gene is TRBV28, the J gene TRBJ1-5; a weak D match, TRBD1 (5 bases). Germline CDR1 and CDR2: MDHEN and SYDVKM. V was cut by 10 bases and J by 6 bases, with 16 bases left in between. The CDR3 is 13 residues long.

This rearrangement joins TRBV27 to TRBJ2-7; 7 bases match TRBD2. Germline CDR1 MNHEY, CDR2 SMNVEV (reference sequence). The CDR3 is made up of 15 amino acids. After removal of 5 bases from V and 0 bases from J, the junction contained 7 bases not matched to a gene. The CDR3 loop reads CASSLYRGGSYEQYF. CDR3 in DNA: TGTGCCAGCAGTCTATACCGCGGGGGCTCCTACGAGCAGTACTTC.

This clone was picked up one time. The rearrangement uses TRBV19 and TRBJ2-1; D gene ambiguous. V was cut by 4 bases and J by 8 bases, with 9 bases left in between. Germline V gene lookup returns CDR1 LNHDA and CDR2 SQIVND (reference sequence). CDR3 length equals 12 residues. The CDR3: CASSRSLHEQFF. The CDR3 region has the DNA TGTGCCAGTAGTAGAAGTTTGCATGAGCAGTTCTTC. Full variable domain (rest looked up from reference TRBV19 and TRBJ2-1): DGGITQSPKYLFRKEGQNVTLSCEQNLNHDAMYWYRQDPGQGLRLIYYSQIVNDFQKGDIAEGYSVSREKKESFPLTVTSAQKNPTAFYLCASSRSLHEQFFGPGTRLTVL.

The J gene is TRBJ1-2, the V gene TRBV10-3, with a tentative D call TRBD1 (5 bases). CDR3 size: 17 residues. The V gene's germline CDR1 is ENHRY and CDR2 SYGVKD. The V gene lost 0 bases and the J gene lost 8 bases, with 22 bases spanning the gap. The DNA for the CDR3 is TGTGCCATCAGTGAGTCAGCTACGTTGGAGGGGATCGGCGGCTACACCTTC. Translation: CAISESATLEGIGGYTF.

V gene TRBV19 combines with J gene TRBJ2-1, with D hard to call. Trimming took off 5 bases at V and 7 bases at J, with 18 bases between the two ends. The CDR3 sequence is 15 residues long. Per germline, CDR1 LNHDA and CDR2 SQIVND (reference sequence). CDR3 DNA: TGTGCCAGTAGTGCCGTCGGACCCCCCGGTAATGAGCAGTTCTTC. This translates into CASSAVGPPGNEQFF.

The CDR3 sequence: CASSQSWGQTTDTQYF. DNA for the CDR3: TGCGCCAGCAGTCAATCTTGGGGGCAGACTACAGATACGCAGTATTTT. The chain combines TRBV23-1 with TRBJ2-3, with D perhaps matching TRBD1 (6 bases). TRBV23-1 is an open reading frame, and its role is uncertain. Trimming removed 0 bases from V and 3 bases from J, with 13 bases in between. The CDR3 has 16 amino acids.

The chain links TRBV27 to TRBJ1-4; D may be TRBD1 (5 bases). The CDR3 totals 14 residues. Germline-derived CDR1 and CDR2 are MNHEY and SMNVEV (reference sequence). V was cut by 3 bases and J by 3 bases, with 8 bases left in between. CDR3 nucleotides: TGTGCCAGCAGTTTCCAGGGCGCTAATGAAAAACTGTTTTTT. Its protein product is CASSFQGANEKLFF.

The CDR3 reads CASSYSISDGYGYTF. The CDR3 bases are TGTGCCAGCAGTTACTCGATTAGCGACGGATATGGCTACACCTTC. The chain links TRBV6-5 to TRBJ1-2; D is unclear. This CDR3 comprises 15 residues. The germline V gene encodes CDR1 MNHEY and CDR2 SVGAGI. The germline V and J ends were trimmed by 0 bases and 5 bases, with 13 bases remaining between them.

CDR3 nucleotide sequence: TGCGCCAGCAGCCAAGAAGCCCTGGGGGGCTACGAGCAGTACTTC. Amino acid sequence: CASSQEALGGYEQYF. The J gene is TRBJ2-7, the V gene TRBV4-1; D may be TRBD2 (6 bases). The V and J ends lost 0 bases and 3 bases respectively, with 12 bases between them. This CDR3 spans 15 amino acids. The germline CDR1 and CDR2 sequences are MGHRA and YSYEKL.

This sequence joins TRBV30 and TRBJ1-4, with D unclear. Looked up from germline, CDR1 is GTSNPN and CDR2 is SVGIG (reference sequence). V was shortened by 0 bases and J by 10 bases, with 15 bases between the two germline ends. The CDR3 covers 14 residues. CDR3 in DNA: TGTGCCTGGAGTGTATCTCAGGCTATCGGAAAACTGTTTTTT. This sequence encodes CAWSVSQAIGKLFF. Complete variable domain (other parts from reference TRBV30 and TRBJ1-4): SQTIHQWPATLVQPVGSPLSLECTVEGTSNPNLYWYRQAAGRGLQLLFYSVGIGQISSEVPQNLSASRPQDRQFILSSKKLLLSDSGFYLCAWSVSQAIGKLFFGSGTQLSVL.

The chain uses TRBV7-9 and TRBJ2-7; 10 nucleotides match TRBD1. The germline V gene encodes CDR1 SEHNR and CDR2 FQNEAQ (reference sequence). There are 14 residues in the CDR3. V was pared by 6 bases and J by 2 bases, with 4 bases of the junction left unmatched. The CDR3 DNA reads TGTGCCAGCAGACCAGGACAGGGGGCCTACGAGCAGTACTTC. It yields the protein CASRPGQGAYEQYF.

This chain uses TRBV9 with TRBJ1-3; a possible D gene is TRBD1 (6 bases). This CDR3 is built from 14 residues. Per germline, CDR1 SGDLS and CDR2 YYNGEE. Between the trimmed V and J ends, which lost 0 bases and 2 bases, there was a span of 6 bases. DNA of the CDR3: TGTGCCAGCAGCGTAGCAGGGGCTGGAAACACCATATATTTT. Encoded protein: CASSVAGAGNTIYF.

V usage is TRBV7-9 and J usage is TRBJ2-7; 12 bases agree with TRBD2. The V gene's germline CDR1 is SEHNR and CDR2 FQNEAQ (reference sequence). The CDR3 runs to 16 residues. V was clipped by 4 bases and J by 4 bases; unmatched bases: 8. This CDR3 is CASSSILAGGVYEQYF. In DNA, the CDR3 is TGTGCCAGCAGCTCCATACTAGCGGGAGGTGTTTACGAGCAGTACTTC.

The CDR3 loop reads CASSVASYQETQYF. In nucleotides, the CDR3 is TGTGCCAGCAGCGTAGCCTCGTACCAAGAGACCCAGTACTTC. V gene TRBV9 combines with J gene TRBJ2-5; D is uncertain. Trimming took off 0 bases at V and 0 bases at J, with 6 bases between the two ends. CDR3 size: 14 residues. Germline-derived CDR1 and CDR2 are SGDLS and YYNGEE.

The chain carries TRBV3-1 (or the pseudogene TRBV3-2) and TRBJ2-3; a possible D gene is TRBD2 (5 bases). This CDR3 contains 14 residues. Germline V CDR1 and CDR2: LGHDT, YNNKEL (reference sequence). V lost 4 bases and J lost 3, with 11 bases in between. CDR3 sequence: CASSPAAATDTQYF. The CDR3 DNA is TGTGCCAGCAGCCCCGCAGCGGCGACAGATACGCAGTATTTT.

The chain couples TRBV10-1 to TRBJ2-7, with a weak D call TRBD2 (5 bases). Germline V gene lookup returns CDR1 WNHNN and CDR2 SYGVQD (reference sequence). This CDR3 region has 15 residues. With 11 bases removed from V and 2 bases from J, the gap between germline ends came to 22 bases. DNA of the CDR3: TGCGCCCACATAGGCGGGCTAAGTGAACCCTACGAGCAGTACTTC. Amino acid sequence: CAHIGGLSEPYEQYF.